Listed below are T cell receptor beta chains from one sample, sequenced in a study of radiotherapy plus CTLA-4 blockade in lung cancer. Libraries were prepared by immunoSEQ multiplex PCR; TCRdb keeps only in-frame clonotypes and omits some of them. Of roughly 110,000 clones listed, over 65% are singletons. The specimen was peripheral blood, collected from a patient treated with radiotherapy plus ipilimumab. The receptors were sampled from a human donor with non-small cell lung cancer that progressed on radiotherapy plus ipilimumab. Some clones in this sample may be carry-over from other donors' samples. CDR3s include the opening cysteine and the closing phenylalanine or tryptophan. The order of the fields is clone size, D gene, V gene, J gene, CDR3 protein, CDR3 DNA. A D gene is named only where the DNA matches it firmly. Some rows have no size entry. The others give once, few or many, or a class for an expanded clone.

clone_size: NA
d_call: NA
v_call: TRBV5-1
j_call: TRBJ2-2
cdr3_aa: CASSLAGTTGELFF
cdr3_nt: TGCGCCAGCAGCTTAGCAGGGACCACCGGGGAGCTGTTTTTT

clone_size: few
d_call: NA
v_call: TRBV5-4
j_call: TRBJ1-4
cdr3_aa: CASSVNTGATNEKLFF
cdr3_nt: TGTGCCAGCAGTGTTAATACGGGGGCAACTAATGAAAAACTGTTTTTT

clone_size: NA
d_call: NA
v_call: TRBV7-2
j_call: TRBJ2-1
cdr3_aa: CASSRSSYNEQFF
cdr3_nt: TGTGCCAGCAGCCGAAGCTCCTACAATGAGCAGTTCTTC

clone_size: NA
d_call: NA
v_call: TRBV6-5
j_call: TRBJ1-3
cdr3_aa: CASSYTGLHTIYF
cdr3_nt: TGTGCCAGCAGTTACACAGGTCTCCACACCATATATTTT

clone_size: few
d_call: NA
v_call: TRBV5-8
j_call: TRBJ2-7
cdr3_aa: CASSFPRRSYEQYF
cdr3_nt: TGTGCCAGCAGCTTTCCCCGGCGCTCCTACGAGCAGTACTTC

clone_size: NA
d_call: NA
v_call: TRBV5-1
j_call: TRBJ1-1
cdr3_aa: CASSVSRGSRNTEAFF
cdr3_nt: TGCGCCAGCAGCGTCTCAAGAGGTTCAAGGAACACTGAAGCTTTCTTT

clone_size: once
d_call: NA
v_call: TRBV27
j_call: TRBJ1-1
cdr3_aa: CASSPRAEWTEAFF
cdr3_nt: TGTGCCAGCAGTCCCAGGGCGGAATGGACTGAAGCTTTCTTT

clone_size: NA
d_call: TRBD1
v_call: TRBV15
j_call: TRBJ2-3
cdr3_aa: CATSRDDRGVQTDTQYF
cdr3_nt: TGTGCCACCAGCAGAGATGACAGGGGTGTACAAACAGATACGCAGTATTTT

clone_size: NA
d_call: TRBD2
v_call: TRBV2
j_call: TRBJ2-3
cdr3_aa: CASSRTSGGAVGTDTQYF
cdr3_nt: TGTGCCAGCAGCAGGACTAGCGGGGGGGCCGTGGGCACAGATACGCAGTATTTT

clone_size: NA
d_call: NA
v_call: TRBV5-8
j_call: TRBJ1-6
cdr3_aa: CASSLIEQRAYNSPLHF
cdr3_nt: TGTGCCAGCAGCTTAATAGAACAGAGGGCCTATAATTCACCCCTCCACTTT

clone_size: NA
d_call: TRBD2
v_call: TRBV5-5
j_call: TRBJ2-3
cdr3_aa: CASSLGAGGLHTQYF
cdr3_nt: TGTGCCAGCAGCTTGGGAGCGGGGGGGCTACATACGCAGTATTTT

clone_size: NA
d_call: TRBD2
v_call: TRBV7-7
j_call: TRBJ2-1
cdr3_aa: CASSLKLAGEKVDNEQFF
cdr3_nt: TGTGCTAGCAGCTTAAAATTAGCGGGGGAGAAGGTTGACAATGAGCAGTTCTTC

clone_size: NA
d_call: TRBD2
v_call: TRBV9
j_call: TRBJ2-1
cdr3_aa: CASSPGLAGGPGAQFF
cdr3_nt: TGTGCCAGCAGCCCTGGACTAGCGGGGGGGCCTGGCGCGCAGTTCTTC

clone_size: once
d_call: TRBD1
v_call: TRBV2
j_call: TRBJ1-1
cdr3_aa: CASSTNPRTGGTEAFF
cdr3_nt: TGTGCCAGCAGTACGAACCCTCGGACAGGGGGCACTGAAGCTTTCTTT

clone_size: NA
d_call: NA
v_call: TRBV6-1
j_call: TRBJ1-4
cdr3_aa: CAISDSENEKLFF
cdr3_nt: TGTGCCATCAGTGATTCTGAAAATGAAAAACTGTTTTTT

clone_size: NA
d_call: TRBD1
v_call: TRBV7-2
j_call: TRBJ1-2
cdr3_aa: CASSGDRAHYGYTF
cdr3_nt: TGTGCCAGCAGCGGTGACAGGGCACACTATGGCTACACCTTC

clone_size: NA
d_call: TRBD1
v_call: TRBV10-3
j_call: TRBJ1-1
cdr3_aa: CAIRTGQREGEAFF
cdr3_nt: TGTGCCATCAGGACGGGACAGAGAGAGGGTGAAGCTTTCTTT

clone_size: NA
d_call: NA
v_call: TRBV19
j_call: TRBJ1-2
cdr3_aa: CASSIPRYGYTF
cdr3_nt: TGTGCCAGTAGTATCCCCCGCTATGGCTACACCTTC

clone_size: NA
d_call: NA
v_call: TRBV5-3
j_call: TRBJ1-5
cdr3_aa: CARSFERDTNQPQHF
cdr3_nt: TGTGCCAGAAGCTTCGAGCGGGACACGAATCAGCCCCAGCATTTT

clone_size: once
d_call: NA
v_call: TRBV11-2
j_call: TRBJ2-3
cdr3_aa: CASSLREVRLGANTQYF
cdr3_nt: TGTGCCAGCAGCTTAAGGGAGGTCCGGCTAGGTGCAAATACGCAGTATTTT